What follows are 3 T cell receptor beta chains derived from one specimen sequenced in a study of regulatory T cells in long-lasting Graves disease. Library construction for TCR beta used iRepertoire HTBI primers and Arm-PCR of CDR3 regions. TCRdb used MiXCR to reprocess the multiplex PCR reads, holding one entry per CDR3 protein. The sample lists hundreds of thousands of distinct CDR3 sequences, 16% occurring once. Time point defined: newly diagnosed GD, antithyroid drugs for less than 3 months. PBMC-derived RNA was used for the TCR library. These sequences were also reported in another study, on T cells in Graves' hyperthyroidism and ophthalmopathy.

The sequencing used peripheral blood mononuclear cells (PBMCs), collected at new diagnosis, from a patient treated with antithyroid drugs. These receptors were obtained from a man aged 40-50 years with Graves disease.

This clonotype turned up a few times. J is TRBJ2-2 and V is TRBV13, with 13 bases lining up with TRBD2. Germline V gene data show CDR1 as PRHDT and CDR2 as FYEKMQ (reference sequence). J lost 6 bases, V lost 1 base, and 8 bases had no gene match. This CDR3 spans 18 amino acids. CDR3 sequence reads: CASSLEGTSGAYAGELFF. The CDR3 coding sequence is TGTGCCAGCAGCTTAGAAGGGACTAGCGGGGCCTACGCCGGGGAGCTGTTTTTT.

This clonotype has at least ten counts. This chain joins TRBV10-3 and TRBJ2-1, with D perhaps being TRBD1 or TRBD2 (6 bases each). The CDR3 is 16 residues long. The germline V gene encodes CDR1 ENHRY and CDR2 SYGVKD. Trimming took off 7 bases at V and 0 bases at J, with 16 bases between the two ends. DNA for the CDR3: TGTGCCATCATTATAGGGGGGTCTAGCTCCTACAATGAGCAGTTCTTC. It yields the protein CAIIIGGSSSYNEQFF.

V usage is TRBV9 and J usage is TRBJ2-2, with D perhaps matching TRBD1 (6 bases). Looked up from germline, CDR1 is SGDLS and CDR2 is YYNGEE. Trimming shortened V by 7 bases and J by 6 bases, and 13 bases separated the two germline ends. This CDR3 contains 13 residues. As DNA, the CDR3 is TGTGCCAGCGGGACAATAAGGGCCGGGGAGCTGTTTTTT. This sequence encodes CASGTIRAGELFF.